This T cell receptor (beta chain) was sequenced for a study of Graves' ophthalmopathy and Graves' hyperthyroidism. Whole-study findings and limits: Blood repertoires reportedly contained most expanded thyroid clonotypes above 0.001 frequency.

The CDR3 extends over 16 amino acids. Germline V CDR1 and CDR2: SEHNR, FQNEAQ (reference sequence). The J segment lost 1 base and the V segment lost 5 bases, leaving 9 bases of the junction unmatched. This clonotype has a count of ten or more. Its antigen remains unknown. Isolation of PBMCs was performed using over 9.5 ml of fresh peripheral blood. For repertoire sequencing, the TCR beta CDR3 regions were amplified from RNA transcripts. HTBI primers served in a first-round RT-PCR, which a second-round multiplex PCR followed. One entry per CDR3 protein results from TCRdb running MiXCR on the multiplex PCR reads. Among about 48,000 distinct CDR3 sequences, 50% were seen once, and the ten largest hold less than 25%.

The clonotype originates from an adult man with Graves' ophthalmopathy. The sequenced material came from peripheral blood. The chain has TRBV7-9 and TRBJ1-1; the match to TRBD1 covers 8 bases. The CDR3 spells CASSLKAGTGNTEAFF. DNA for the CDR3: TGTGCCAGCAGCCTTAAAGCCGGGACAGGGAACACTGAAGCTTTCTTT.